Listed here are 2 T cell receptor beta chains from one sample, sequenced in a study of shared clonotypes between healthy human individuals (dated by TCRdb to 2020 to 2021). Library method: the immunoSEQ multiplex PCR assay. TCRdb re-hosts the immuneACCESS table, in-frame sequences only. Its copies lack some clones; in the studies checked, an unresolved V gene accounts for under half of them, and the cause for the rest is not known. A total of 600,000 to 750,000 clones appear in this sample, approximately 75% of them only once. Of the sample, less than 2% is held by the ten largest clones. Sequencing used memory CD4+ T cells sorted from blood. This sample's cell subset or site label indicates: CD45RA-negative fraction. The origin of the receptors is a woman in her 30s in good health.

The V and J genes are TRBV5-1 and TRBJ1-5; weak D call: TRBD1 (5 bases). The CDR3 spans 15 residues. Trimming pared 4 bases from V and 6 bases from J, leaving 17 bases between. CDR1 and CDR2 from the germline V gene are SGHRS and YFSETQ. The CDR3 is CASSPGDSLSQPQHF. The CDR3 DNA follows: TGCGCCAGCAGCCCCGGAGACAGCCTATCTCAGCCCCAGCATTTT.

The CDR3 is CASSSRRTTYEQYF. The CDR3 DNA reads TGTGCCAGCAGTTCCAGGAGAACCACCTACGAGCAGTACTTC. This chain connects TRBV27 to TRBJ2-7; D is ambiguous. This CDR3 is 14 amino acids long. V lost 4 bases and J 2 bases, leaving 12 bases between the germline ends. Germline V gene sequence: CDR1 MNHEY, CDR2 SMNVEV (reference sequence).